This T cell receptor beta chain was documented in a study of CD8 T cells in Susac syndrome. It was with random hexamers that roughly 0.45 to 1 ug RNA was reverse transcribed. The method of amplification for TCR beta CDR3 was immunoSEQ multiplex PCR, covering 54 Vbeta and 13 Jbeta. MiXCR was run by TCRdb on the immunoSEQ multiplex PCR reads, yielding one entry per CDR3 protein. In the table there are approximately 74,000 distinct CDR3 sequences, roughly 91% of which are singletons. On this clonotype: The antigen is unknown.

The CDR3 has 14 residues. CDR1 LNHDA and CDR2 SQIVND come from the germline V gene (reference sequence). Trimming cost V 5 bases and J 0 bases, with 7 bases left between them. Regarding the study as a whole: The CD4+ T cell repertoires of Susac syndrome were found to show no clonal expansion.

This receptor was taken from a human donor with Susac syndrome. Sequencing input: CD4+ T cells from PBMCs. The V and J genes are TRBV19 and TRBJ2-2, with D possibly being TRBD2 (6 bases). CDR3 DNA sequence: TGTGCCAGTAGTTTAGCGGCGAACACCGGGGAGCTGTTTTTT. Encoded protein: CASSLAANTGELFF.